Listed here are 18 T cell receptor beta chains from one sample, sequenced in a study of shared clonotypes between healthy human individuals. Sequencing used immunoSEQ multiplex PCR; TCRdb keeps in-frame clones, though not all of them. The sample has 2 million to 2.5 million clones; 85% to 95% are singletons. Material for sequencing was naive CD4+ T cells from PBMCs. As for subset: CD45RA+ positively selected. The receptors originated from a man younger than 35 in good health. Some clones in this sample may be carry-over from other donors' samples.

The chain recombines TRBV9 with TRBJ2-2; D remains unclear. The CDR3 sequence is 13 residues long. V was trimmed by 6 bases and J by 5 bases, leaving 11 bases between them. Germline values: CDR1 SGDLS, CDR2 YYNGEE. This CDR3 reads CASTGSTTGELFF. The DNA for the CDR3 is TGTGCCAGCACTGGCTCAACAACCGGGGAGCTGTTTTTT.

As to this clone: The same CDR3 can be traced to other DNA sequences in this sample. The gene calls are TRBV2 and TRBJ1-2; the D gene is possibly TRBD1 (5 bases). This CDR3 has 12 residues. Germline CDR1 and CDR2: SNHLY and FYNNEI. V lost 3 bases and J lost 5, with 7 bases in between. CDR3 sequence reads: CASSESGYGYTF. DNA for the CDR3: TGTGCCAGCAGTGAGTCAGGGTATGGCTACACCTTC.

The V gene is TRBV29-1, the J gene TRBJ1-2; D unresolved. Trimming took 5 bases from V and 11 from J, leaving 12 bases between them. The germline V gene encodes CDR1 SQVTM and CDR2 ANQGSEA. The CDR3 extends over 10 amino acids. CDR3 DNA: TGCAGCGTTCGTAATGTGGAGTACACCTTC. It translates to CSVRNVEYTF.

The V gene is TRBV6-5, the J gene TRBJ1-1; TRBD1 matches at 7 bases. From germline, CDR1 is MNHEY and CDR2 SVGAGI. There are 14 residues in the CDR3. V shed 6 bases and J 3 bases; nucleotides not matched to a gene: 7. CDR3 protein: CASRKQGLDTEAFF. CDR3 DNA: TGTGCCAGCAGGAAACAGGGGTTGGACACTGAAGCTTTCTTT.

This chain connects TRBV7-6 to TRBJ2-5, with no clear D. Per germline, CDR1 SGHVS and CDR2 FNYEAQ. CDR3 length: 15 residues. Deletions cut 3 bases from V and 4 bases from J, with 15 bases between. The CDR3 loop reads CASSLTPGLGETQYF. The CDR3 nucleotides read TGTGCCAGCAGCTTGACCCCCGGGCTTGGAGAGACCCAGTACTTC.

J is TRBJ2-1 and V is TRBV10-3; 7 bases are shared with TRBD1. Germline V gene data show CDR1 as ENHRY and CDR2 as SYGVKD. The V segment lost 2 bases and the J segment 10 bases; nucleotides outside the gene matches: 14. This CDR3 has 16 amino acids. CDR3 sequence (DNA): TGTGCCATCAGTGAGCCCTCACGGACAGGCCAGAGGGAGCAGTTCTTC. This encodes CAISEPSRTGQREQFF.

This clone was observed a single time. This sequence joins TRBV4-2 and TRBJ1-2; D may be TRBD1 (6 bases). Deletions cut 2 bases from V and 4 bases from J, with 14 bases between. CDR1 and CDR2 (germline): LGHNA, YNFKEQ. The CDR3 consists of 15 residues. CDR3 residues: CASSQTLTGSYGYTF. CDR3 DNA sequence: TGTGCCAGCAGCCAAACACTGACAGGTTCCTATGGCTACACCTTC.

The genes are TRBV14 and TRBJ1-1; D not certain. Trimming shortened V by 4 bases and J by 3 bases, and 15 bases separated the two germline ends. This CDR3 has 15 amino acids. Germline V gives CDR1 SGHDN, CDR2 FVKESK. The CDR3 coding sequence is TGTGCCAGCAGCCCGTTAGGTAGGTCGGACACTGAAGCTTTCTTT. Residues: CASSPLGRSDTEAFF.

With respect to this clone: The sample contains more than one DNA sequence encoding this CDR3. The rearrangement joins TRBV20-1 to TRBJ2-5, with D possibly matching TRBD2 (6 bases). Trimming removed 6 bases at V and 7 bases at J, with 9 bases between. Germline values: CDR1 DFQATT, CDR2 SNEGSKA (reference sequence). This CDR3 contains 10 residues. The DNA of the CDR3 is TGCAGTGCCACGCGGGGGACCCAGTACTTC. This encodes CSATRGTQYF.

V gene TRBV6-4 combines with J gene TRBJ2-2; 13 nucleotides agree with TRBD2. The CDR3 spans 18 residues. Germline loops: CDR1 MRHNA, CDR2 SNTAGT. The ends lost 0 bases at V and 5 bases at J; junction bases unmatched: 6. This chain's CDR3 is CASSDSGLAGYKTGELFF. The DNA of the CDR3 is TGTGCCAGCAGTGACTCGGGACTAGCGGGATATAAAACCGGGGAGCTGTTTTTT.

The V gene is TRBV5-4, the J gene TRBJ2-1; 11 bases match TRBD2. CDR1 is SGHNT, CDR2 YYREEE, per germline (reference sequence). V shed 0 bases, J shed 7 bases, and the junction held 9 bases outside the gene matches. The CDR3 sequence is 17 residues long. The CDR3 bases are TGTGCCAGCAGCTTGGGGCCTAGCGGGAGGAATGGAAATGAGCAGTTCTTC. Its protein product is CASSLGPSGRNGNEQFF.

This chain connects TRBV6-5 to TRBJ1-2; tentative D call: TRBD1 (5 bases). Germline lookup yields CDR1 MNHEY and CDR2 SVGAGI. The CDR3 totals 14 residues. Trimming shortened V by 5 bases and J by 4 bases, and 14 bases separated the two germline ends. DNA for the CDR3: TGTGCCAGCAGTACGGGACTTTATTTCTATGGCTACACCTTC. Translation gives CASSTGLYFYGYTF.

The genes are TRBV19 and TRBJ2-7; 8 bases align to TRBD1. This CDR3 comprises 14 residues. Trimming at V came to 6 bases and at J to 2 bases, leaving 6 bases not matched to a gene. CDR1 is LNHDA, CDR2 SQIVND, per germline (reference sequence). CDR3 bases: TGTGCCAGTAGCCCCAGGGGGCTTCCCTACGAGCAGTACTTC. It encodes CASSPRGLPYEQYF.

The chain carries TRBV28 and TRBJ2-7; D is possibly TRBD1 (6 bases). The CDR3 is 15 amino acids. CDR1 and CDR2 (germline): MDHEN, SYDVKM. Trimming took 8 bases from V and 1 from J, leaving 18 bases between them. CDR3 nucleotide sequence: TGTGCCAGCGCCCTAGGTGACAGGCGATCCTACGAGCAGTACTTC. Its translation: CASALGDRRSYEQYF.

CDR3 region: CASSSQILFTSGANVLTF. The CDR3 DNA reads TGCGCCAGCAGCTCACAGATTTTATTCACCTCTGGGGCCAACGTCCTGACTTTC. V gene TRBV5-1 combines with J gene TRBJ2-6; no clear D gene. V dropped 3 bases and J dropped 0 bases, with 16 bases sitting between them. Germline loops: CDR1 SGHRS, CDR2 YFSETQ. This CDR3 spans 18 amino acids.

J is TRBJ1-2 and V is TRBV28; a weak D match, TRBD1 (5 bases). V was pared by 11 bases and J by 8 bases, with 21 bases between. The CDR3 runs to 13 residues. The germline V gene has CDR1 MDHEN and CDR2 SYDVKM. The CDR3 nucleotides are TGTGCCGTTCGTCGCCGGGACCGCGAAGGCTACACCTTC. It yields the protein CAVRRRDREGYTF.

The V call is TRBV28, the J call TRBJ2-4; D is perhaps TRBD2 (6 bases). Germline V gene lookup returns CDR1 MDHEN and CDR2 SYDVKM. The CDR3 contains 15 residues. Trimming took 3 bases from V and 1 from J, leaving 10 bases between them. Here the CDR3 DNA reads TGTGCCAGCAGTTTCACTGGGGGGGCCAAAAACATTCAGTACTTC. Translated: CASSFTGGAKNIQYF. The complete variable domain, with remaining parts taken from reference TRBV28 and TRBJ2-4, reads DVKVTQSSRYLVKRTGEKVFLECVQDMDHENMFWYRQDPGLGLRLIYFSYDVKMKEKGDIPEGYSVSREKKERFSLILESASTNQTSMYLCASSFTGGAKNIQYFGAGTRLSVL.

A few counts support this clone. This chain connects TRBV7-9 to TRBJ1-1; possibly TRBD1 for D (5 bases). The CDR3 consists of 15 residues. CDR1 and CDR2 from the germline V gene are SEHNR and FQNEAQ (reference sequence). The V end was cut by 5 bases, the J end by 1 base, with 14 bases between. The CDR3 loop is CASSLSQVSNTEAFF. CDR3 coding DNA: TGTGCCAGCAGCCTCTCACAGGTTTCGAACACTGAAGCTTTCTTT.